These 30 T cell receptor beta chains were sequenced from one sample in a study of blood T cell repertoires in COVID-19. Sequencing was performed with immunoSEQ multiplex PCR; in TCRdb, only in-frame clones are kept and a portion is missing. The table has about 90,000 clones, 70% to 90% seen once. The sample taken for sequencing was peripheral blood. These receptors all stem from a man in his fifties or sixties with COVID-19, enrolled during active disease.

The chain links TRBV2 to TRBJ2-3; 8 bases align to TRBD2. Germline CDR1 and CDR2: SNHLY and FYNNEI. V trimming: 5 bases; J trimming: 2 bases; junction bases outside the gene matches: 9. This CDR3 is 16 amino acids long. CDR3 protein: CASSRGGGPLTDTQYF. CDR3 coding DNA: TGTGCCAGCAGTCGGGGCGGGGGGCCACTCACAGATACGCAGTATTTT.

The chain couples TRBV5-5 to TRBJ2-3; 7 bases map to TRBD2. Germline values: CDR1 SGHKS, CDR2 YYEKEE (reference sequence). This CDR3 is 15 amino acids long. V was clipped by 4 bases and J by 6 bases; unmatched bases: 11. CDR3 region: CASSRGDPSADTQYF. The CDR3 nucleotides are TGTGCCAGCAGCCGGGGGGACCCCTCCGCCGATACGCAGTATTTT. Using reference TRBV5-5 and TRBJ2-3 for the parts outside the CDR3, the full variable domain is DAGVTQSPTHLIKTRGQQVTLRCSPISGHKSVSWYQQVLGQGPQFIFQYYEKEERGRGNFPDRFSARQFPNYSSELNVNALLLGDSALYLCASSRGDPSADTQYFGPGTRLTVL.

Many counts were recorded for this clone. V and J are TRBV6-1 and TRBJ2-7; 9 nucleotides agree with TRBD2. Per the germline V gene, CDR1 is MNHNS and CDR2 is SASEGT. This CDR3 contains 15 residues. V dropped 1 base and J dropped 4; count of bases not matched to a gene: 5. CDR3 bases: TGTGCCAGCAGTGAAGAGAGCGGGGGGCCTTACGAGCAGTACTTC. Translation gives CASSEESGGPYEQYF.

The rearrangement uses TRBV3-1 (or the pseudogene TRBV3-2) and TRBJ2-2, with 7 bases matching TRBD2. The length of the CDR3 is 13 residues. Germline trimming cut 1 base from V and 7 bases from J; bases unmatched to any gene: 0. Germline V gene sequence: CDR1 LGHDT, CDR2 YNNKEL (reference sequence). CDR3 protein: CASSQGGSGELFF. The CDR3 nucleotides read TGTGCCAGCAGCCAAGGCGGGAGCGGGGAGCTGTTTTTT.

The gene calls are TRBV18 and TRBJ2-1, with D perhaps matching TRBD1 (5 bases). This CDR3 has 15 amino acids. CDR1 and CDR2 from the germline V gene are KGHSH and LQKENI. With 10 bases removed from V and 5 bases from J, the gap between germline ends came to 21 bases. CDR3 sequence reads: CATNTRAPGNNEQFF. Written as DNA, the CDR3 is TGTGCCACTAATACCAGAGCCCCAGGGAACAATGAGCAGTTCTTC. Filled out from reference TRBV18 and TRBJ2-1, the complete variable domain reads NAGVMQNPRHLVRRRGQEARLRCSPMKGHSHVYWYRQLPEEGLKFMVYLQKENIIDESGMPKERFSAEFPKEGPSILRIQQVVRGDSAAYFCATNTRAPGNNEQFFGPGTRLTVL.

V is TRBV5-5 and J is TRBJ1-3; D not resolved. The CDR3 length is 15 residues. With 6 bases removed from V and 0 bases from J, the gap between germline ends came to 13 bases. The germline V gene encodes CDR1 SGHKS and CDR2 YYEKEE (reference sequence). The chain's CDR3 is CASTPGHISGNTIYF. CDR3 sequence (DNA): TGTGCCAGCACCCCCGGTCATATCTCTGGAAACACCATATATTTT.

V is TRBV10-2 and J is TRBJ1-5, with D maybe TRBD1 (5 bases). Germline CDR1 reads WSHSY; CDR2 reads SAAADI. The CDR3 contains 13 residues. V was pared by 3 bases and J by 2 bases, with 5 bases between. The CDR3 loop is CASSDRGNQPQHF. CDR3 in DNA: TGCGCCAGCAGTGACAGGGGCAATCAGCCCCAGCATTTT.

The chain couples TRBV28 to TRBJ2-1; tentatively, D is TRBD2 (5 bases). The CDR3 runs to 14 residues. Germline assignment: CDR1 MDHEN and CDR2 SYDVKM. The V gene lost 6 bases and the J gene lost 1 base, with 10 bases spanning the gap. The CDR3 loop reads CASRRTGSYNEQFF. The CDR3 coding sequence is TGTGCCAGCAGAAGGACTGGATCCTACAATGAGCAGTTCTTC.

This sequence joins TRBV5-1 and TRBJ1-2; 10 nucleotides match TRBD1. Trimming at V came to 4 bases and at J to 4 bases, leaving 7 bases not matched to a gene. Germline loops: CDR1 SGHRS, CDR2 YFSETQ. The CDR3 extends over 15 amino acids. The CDR3 reads CASSAGQGTSYGYTF. CDR3 coding DNA: TGCGCCAGCAGCGCGGGACAGGGGACCTCCTATGGCTACACCTTC. Complete variable domain (other parts from reference TRBV5-1 and TRBJ1-2): KAGVTQTPRYLIKTRGQQVTLSCSPISGHRSVSWYQQTPGQGLQFLFEYFSETQRNKGNFPGRFSGRQFSNSRSEMNVSTLELGDSALYLCASSAGQGTSYGYTFGSGTRLTVV.

About this clone: The junction departs from germline at one end; a sequencing error may be responsible. The chain joins TRBV19 to TRBJ1-5, with a weak D call TRBD1 (6 bases). The length of the CDR3 is 15 residues. Per the germline V gene, CDR1 is LNHDA and CDR2 is SQIVND (reference sequence). CDR3 sequence: CASRTTGQTNQAQHF. Here the CDR3 DNA reads TGTGCCAGTAGGACAACTGGACAGACTAATCAGGCCCAGCATTTT.

The V and J genes are TRBV4-1 and TRBJ1-3, with D perhaps TRBD1 (5 bases). V lost 5 bases to trimming and J lost 0 bases, with 14 bases between them. This CDR3 is built from 16 residues. Germline-derived CDR1 and CDR2 are MGHRA and YSYEKL. The CDR3: CASSNYDRPSGNTIYF. The CDR3 nucleotides read TGCGCCAGCAGCAACTATGACAGACCCTCTGGAAACACCATATATTTT.

The chain is built from TRBV5-4 and TRBJ1-6; a weak D match, TRBD1 (5 bases). V was cut by 0 bases and J by 0 bases, with 10 bases left in between. From germline, CDR1 is SGHNT and CDR2 YYREEE (reference sequence). The CDR3 has 17 residues. Here the CDR3 DNA reads TGTGCCAGCAGCTTGGAGGGGCGAATCTCCTATAATTCACCCCTCCACTTT. Translating it yields CASSLEGRISYNSPLHF.

This clone was seen a few times. The chain couples TRBV14 to TRBJ2-7; the D gene is possibly TRBD1 (6 bases). Germline V gene data show CDR1 as SGHDN and CDR2 as FVKESK. V was shortened by 4 bases and J by 0 bases, with 16 bases between the two germline ends. CDR3 size: 16 residues. The CDR3 loop reads CASSPFLGAGSYEQYF. CDR3 sequence (DNA): TGTGCCAGCAGCCCGTTTTTGGGGGCAGGCTCCTACGAGCAGTACTTC.

This clone was observed a single time. The V and J genes are TRBV5-4 and TRBJ2-5, with 9 bases fitting TRBD1. J was trimmed by 5 bases and V by 4 bases; bases with no gene match: 12. The germline gives CDR1 SGHNT, CDR2 YYREEE (reference sequence). The CDR3 length is 16 residues. The CDR3 spells CASSQGTDRGGETQYF. The DNA of the CDR3 is TGTGCCAGCAGCCAGGGGACGGACAGGGGAGGCGAGACCCAGTACTTC.

The chain uses TRBV20-1 and TRBJ1-6; 11 bases align to TRBD1. V dropped 3 bases and J dropped 8; count of bases not matched to a gene: 3. Germline V lookup: CDR1 DFQATT, CDR2 SNEGSKA (reference sequence). The length of the CDR3 is 14 residues. The CDR3 sequence: CSASGTGGYSPLHF. CDR3 bases: TGCAGTGCTAGTGGGACAGGGGGATATTCACCCCTCCACTTT.

This clone has only a few counts. V is TRBV11-1 and J is TRBJ2-7; 7 bases agree with TRBD1. Germline CDR1 and CDR2: SGHAT and FQDESV (reference sequence). Losses at the gene ends were 5 bases for V and 6 bases for J; bases not matched to a gene: 7. The CDR3 spans 13 residues. This CDR3 reads CASSISRTGEQYF. In nucleotides, the CDR3 is TGTGCCAGCAGCATCAGTAGGACAGGCGAGCAGTACTTC.

The chain joins TRBV18 to TRBJ2-6, with TRBD1 matching 10 bases. Unmatched junction bases numbered 3, after V lost 2 bases and J lost 2 bases. The CDR3 extends over 17 amino acids. In germline, CDR1 is KGHSH, CDR2 LQKENI. The chain's CDR3 is CASSPLGQGTGANVLTF. In DNA form, the CDR3 reads TGTGCCAGCTCACCATTGGGACAGGGGACTGGGGCCAACGTCCTGACTTTC.

This rearrangement joins TRBV7-8 to TRBJ2-5; 9 nucleotides agree with TRBD1. The length of the CDR3 is 16 residues. CDR1 is SGHVS, CDR2 FQNEAQ, per germline. V lost 3 bases to trimming and J lost 3 bases; unmatched junction nucleotides: 8. CDR3 loop: CASSFNPGTGKETQYF. The CDR3 DNA reads TGTGCCAGCAGCTTTAATCCAGGGACAGGGAAAGAGACCCAGTACTTC. The full variable domain, with the rest looked up from reference TRBV7-8 and TRBJ2-5, is GAGVSQSPRYKVAKRGQDVALRCDPISGHVSLFWYQQALGQGPEFLTYFQNEAQLDKSGLPSDRFFAERPEGSVSTLKIQRTQQEDSAVYLCASSFNPGTGKETQYFGPGTRLLVL.

CDR3 region: CSASDQYEQYF. The CDR3, as DNA: TGCAGTGCTTCCGATCAGTACGAGCAGTACTTC. The chain recombines TRBV20-1 with TRBJ2-7, with no clear D. CDR1 and CDR2 from the germline V gene are DFQATT and SNEGSKA (reference sequence). The CDR3 length is 11 residues. V was clipped by 5 bases and J by 4 bases, with 9 bases between them.

This chain connects TRBV6-2 or TRBV6-3 to TRBJ2-5; a possible D gene is TRBD2 (5 bases). The CDR3 runs to 12 residues. Germline CDR1 MNHEY, CDR2 SVGEGT. V dropped 2 bases and J dropped 5 bases, with 6 bases sitting between them. The CDR3 region has the DNA TGTGCCAGCAGTTACCCGGGGGAGACCCAGTACTTC. Translated, it gives CASSYPGETQYF.

The chain combines TRBV20-1 with TRBJ1-1; D is uncertain. V lost 5 bases, J lost 0 bases, and 4 bases lay in between. Germline CDR1 is DFQATT and CDR2 is SNEGSKA (reference sequence). The CDR3 length is 11 residues. CDR3 in DNA: TGCAGTGCTGCGATGAACACTGAAGCTTTCTTT. Translated, it gives CSAAMNTEAFF.

This chain connects TRBV6-5 to TRBJ1-1; D gene uncertain. The length of the CDR3 is 16 residues. The V gene lost 0 bases and the J gene lost 3 bases, with 14 bases spanning the gap. The germline V gene encodes CDR1 MNHEY and CDR2 SVGAGI. DNA of the CDR3: TGTGCCAGCAGTTACTCCGCGGGGAGAATTTACACTGAAGCTTTCTTT. This sequence encodes CASSYSAGRIYTEAFF.

The V and J genes are TRBV6-5 and TRBJ1-5; D may be TRBD1 (6 bases). Germline assignment: CDR1 MNHEY and CDR2 SVGAGI. The CDR3 loop spans 14 amino acids. V lost 6 bases to trimming and J lost 7 bases, with 16 bases between them. In DNA, the CDR3 is TGTGCCAGCAGGCCCGGGAGGGGGGCCCAGCCCCAGCATTTT. It yields the protein CASRPGRGAQPQHF.

The chain carries TRBV25-1 and TRBJ2-3; D is perhaps TRBD1 (6 bases). The CDR3 loop spans 12 amino acids. Trimming cost V 3 bases and J 6 bases, with 7 bases left between them. In germline, CDR1 is MGHDK, CDR2 SYGVNS. This CDR3 reads CASSERGDTQYF. The DNA of the CDR3 is TGTGCCAGCAGTGAGAGGGGGGATACGCAGTATTTT.

The V call is TRBV28, the J call TRBJ2-7, with 8 bases lining up with TRBD1. Germline CDR1 reads MDHEN; CDR2 reads SYDVKM. The CDR3 extends over 15 amino acids. V shed 5 bases, J shed 2 bases, and the junction held 8 bases outside the gene matches. CDR3 sequence reads: CASSPQGALAYEQYF. The CDR3 DNA sequence: TGTGCCAGCAGTCCGCAGGGGGCCTTGGCCTACGAGCAGTACTTC.

The chain uses TRBV7-3 and TRBJ1-3; maybe TRBD1 (6 bases). The germline V gene encodes CDR1 SGHTA and CDR2 FQGTGA. Trimming pared 5 bases from V and 4 bases from J, leaving 15 bases between. The CDR3 runs 15 residues. CDR3: CASSPDGGHGNTIYF. For the CDR3, the DNA is TGTGCCAGCAGCCCCGACGGGGGGCACGGAAACACCATATATTTT.

V and J are TRBV7-9 and TRBJ1-2; perhaps TRBD1 as D (5 bases). The CDR3 has 14 amino acids. Germline CDR1 and CDR2: SEHNR and FQNEAQ (reference sequence). V lost 5 bases and J 4 bases, leaving 14 bases between the germline ends. CDR3 nucleotides: TGTGCCAGCAGCCACCCGACAGTAGGCTATGGCTACACCTTC. Translating gives CASSHPTVGYGYTF.

The gene calls are TRBV19 and TRBJ1-2; D is undetermined. The CDR3 runs to 14 residues. Trimming pared 3 bases from V and 3 bases from J, leaving 11 bases between. The germline CDR1 and CDR2 sequences are LNHDA and SQIVND (reference sequence). DNA for the CDR3: TGTGCCAGTAGTATCTCTGACAACCACTATGGCTACACCTTC. It codes for CASSISDNHYGYTF.

This chain connects TRBV6-5 to TRBJ2-7; D not certain. Trimming removed 7 bases from V and 3 bases from J, with 10 bases in between. The CDR3 runs 12 residues. Germline V gives CDR1 MNHEY, CDR2 SVGAGI. Here the CDR3 reads CASTPGLYEQYF. CDR3 DNA: TGTGCCAGCACCCCGGGTCTCTACGAGCAGTACTTC.

J is TRBJ1-6 and V is TRBV9; D is undetermined. Germline V gene lookup returns CDR1 SGDLS and CDR2 YYNGEE. The length of the CDR3 is 14 residues. V was clipped by 2 bases and J by 10 bases, with 13 bases between them. The CDR3 loop is CASSVLDSESPLHF. The DNA for the CDR3 is TGTGCCAGCAGCGTTCTGGACTCAGAATCACCCCTCCACTTT.